This TCR beta chain comes out of a study of sequential checkpoint blockade in melanoma. Across the whole study: Patients were randomized 1:1 to nivolumab-then-ipilimumab or ipilimumab-then-nivolumab first-line. 91 pretreatment tumor DNA samples were TCRβ immunosequenced.

Clones were sequenced by immunoSEQ multiplex PCR, and TCRdb holds only the in-frame ones, with some missing. Of some 3,300 clones listed, around a third are singletons. This clone came up a few times. Its antigen is still unknown. General study findings and limits: About 30 times likelier clinical benefit followed increased tumor T-cell fraction and clonality.

Treatment: randomized to nivolumab then ipilimumab (arm A) or the reverse (arm B). This CDR3 contains 14 residues. J lost 4 bases, V lost 5 bases, and 6 bases had no gene match. The germline gives CDR1 SGHNT, CDR2 YENEEA. The TCR originated in a human donor with melanoma. The chain is built from TRBV11-3 and TRBJ2-7; 9 nucleotides line up with TRBD2. The sequencing here drew on tumor tissue (inferred from file names), taken from a patient given nivolumab and ipilimumab in sequence. CDR3 sequence (DNA): TGTGCCAGCAGCGTTAGCGGGAGAGGGTACGAGCAGTACTTC. Encoded protein: CASSVSGRGYEQYF.